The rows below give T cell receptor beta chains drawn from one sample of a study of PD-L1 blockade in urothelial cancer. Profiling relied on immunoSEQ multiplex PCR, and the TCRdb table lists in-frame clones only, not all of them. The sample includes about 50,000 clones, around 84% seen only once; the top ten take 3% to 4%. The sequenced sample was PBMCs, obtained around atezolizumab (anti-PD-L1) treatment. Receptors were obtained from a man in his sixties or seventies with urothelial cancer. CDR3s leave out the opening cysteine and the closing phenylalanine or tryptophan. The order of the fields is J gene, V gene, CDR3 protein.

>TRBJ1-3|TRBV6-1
ASSEGSGSGNTIY
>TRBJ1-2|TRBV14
ASSQDEGFGYT
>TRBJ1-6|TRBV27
ASSTDRGRGSPLH
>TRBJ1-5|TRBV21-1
ASSNPIKHQPQH
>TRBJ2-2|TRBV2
ASRRTSGELF
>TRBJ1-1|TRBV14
ASSPTKRSGNTEAF
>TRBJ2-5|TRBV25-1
ASRRGAQETQY
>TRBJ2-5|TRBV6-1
ASMRGVQETQY
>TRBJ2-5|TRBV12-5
ASGLGGVQETQY
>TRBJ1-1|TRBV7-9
ASSLEGARTEAF
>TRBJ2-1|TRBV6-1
ASSEAPSSYNEQF
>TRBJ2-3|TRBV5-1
ASSFAGTEVTDTQY
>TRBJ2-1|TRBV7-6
ASSSQGHEQF
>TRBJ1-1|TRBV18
ASRNQAGQGAF
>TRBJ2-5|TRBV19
ASSPSGVSETQY
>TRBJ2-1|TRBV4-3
ASSWVGAGGEQF
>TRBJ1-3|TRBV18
ASSPRQGAGNTIY
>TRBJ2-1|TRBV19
ATGDYSYNEQF
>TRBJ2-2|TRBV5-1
ASSLDRGYTGELF
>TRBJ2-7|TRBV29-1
SVEMAYEQY
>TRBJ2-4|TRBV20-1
SARDQGDNI
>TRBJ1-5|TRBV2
ASSGEGASFGQPQH
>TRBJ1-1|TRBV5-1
ASSLGGLKNTEAF
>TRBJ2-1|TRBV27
ASSAFLMTGGIWNEQF
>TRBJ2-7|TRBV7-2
ASSFRTGTGVGYPYEQY
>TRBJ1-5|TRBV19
ASSDQQVSNQPQH
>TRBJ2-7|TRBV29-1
SVGDRRYEQY
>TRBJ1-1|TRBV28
ASFPTTGGIEAF
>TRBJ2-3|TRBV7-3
ASSPRLAGASTQY
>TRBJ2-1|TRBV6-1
ATFLAGSYNEQF
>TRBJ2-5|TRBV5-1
ASSYGTGGYQETQY
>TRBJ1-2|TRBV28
ASSLSGQPNYGYT
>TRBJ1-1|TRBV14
ASSQDQIGIHTEAF
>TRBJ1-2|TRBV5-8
ASSSGQGGFYGYT
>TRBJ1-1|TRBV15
ATSRDLGQRSNTEAF
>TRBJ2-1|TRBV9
ASSFQLAGDYNEQF
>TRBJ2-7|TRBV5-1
ASSLERDEQY
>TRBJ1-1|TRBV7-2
ASSSRGLSAEAF
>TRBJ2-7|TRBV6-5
AAAGAYEQY
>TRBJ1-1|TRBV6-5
ASYIRGTEAF